The rows below give T cell receptor beta chains drawn from one sample of a study of read filtering for tumor transcriptome and immune sequencing. MiXCR, run by TCRdb on the reads, gives a single entry per CDR3 protein. The sample lists over 90,000 distinct CDR3 sequences, around a fifth occurring once. Sequencing used a population of CD138-negative cells sorted from bone marrow. These TCRs come from a donor over 35 with multiple myeloma. Each CDR3 is given with its conserved first and last residue. The D gene is left open where the match is weak. Size is stated for part of the rows, as once, few or many counts, or as a class when the clone is expanded.

J gene: TRBJ1-1
D gene: NA
clone size: once
V gene: TRBV11-2
CDR3 DNA: TGTGCCAGCAGCCCCCCCTGGGGACAGAACACTGAAGCTTTCTTT
CDR3 protein: CASSPPWGQNTEAFF

J gene: TRBJ2-1
D gene: NA
clone size: NA
V gene: TRBV29-1
CDR3 DNA: TGCAGCGTTGAAGCGGGGCACTACAATGAGCAGCTCTTC
CDR3 protein: CSVEAGHYNEQLF

J gene: TRBJ1-1
D gene: NA
clone size: many
V gene: TRBV27
CDR3 DNA: TGTGCCAGCAGCCGGACCCCGAACACTGAAGCTTTCTTT
CDR3 protein: CASSRTPNTEAFF

J gene: TRBJ2-2
D gene: NA
clone size: many
V gene: TRBV29-1
CDR3 DNA: TGCAGCGTTGTGGTCAGGGCTACGGACACCGGGGAGCTGTTTTTT
CDR3 protein: CSVVVRATDTGELFF

J gene: TRBJ2-7
D gene: NA
clone size: few
V gene: TRBV27
CDR3 DNA: TGTGCCAGCAGAAGGACGGCGGCCTACGAGCAGTACTTC
CDR3 protein: CASRRTAAYEQYF

J gene: TRBJ1-1
D gene: NA
clone size: few
V gene: TRBV6-2/TRBV6-3
CDR3 DNA: TGTGCCAGCAGTCGTGGGTACACTGAAGCTTTCTTT
CDR3 protein: CASSRGYTEAFF

J gene: TRBJ2-1
D gene: TRBD2
clone size: many
V gene: TRBV20-1
CDR3 DNA: TGCAGTCCGTTGGGGCTAGCGGGGCACAATGAGCAGTTCTTC
CDR3 protein: CSPLGLAGHNEQFF

J gene: TRBJ2-5
D gene: NA
clone size: many
V gene: TRBV20-1
CDR3 DNA: TGCAGTGCTAGGCGGCCAGGGTTAGTCGAGACCCAGTACTTC
CDR3 protein: CSARRPGLVETQYF

J gene: TRBJ2-1
D gene: TRBD2
clone size: many
V gene: TRBV20-1
CDR3 DNA: TGCAGTGCCGCATTGTGGGAAGCGGGGAATGAGCAGTTCTTC
CDR3 protein: CSAALWEAGNEQFF

J gene: TRBJ2-3
D gene: TRBD2
clone size: many
V gene: TRBV5-1
CDR3 DNA: TGCGCCAGCAGCCCGGGACTAGCGGGGGGAGCAGATACGCAGTATTTT
CDR3 protein: CASSPGLAGGADTQYF

J gene: TRBJ2-2
D gene: NA
clone size: few
V gene: TRBV6-1
CDR3 DNA: TGTGCCAGCAGTGACTCCGGGACGACTAACGGGGAGCTGTTTTTT
CDR3 protein: CASSDSGTTNGELFF

J gene: TRBJ2-3
D gene: TRBD2
clone size: many
V gene: TRBV5-1
CDR3 DNA: TGCGCCAGCAGCTTGGCCCCCCCGGGGGGATACACAGATACGCAGTATTTT
CDR3 protein: CASSLAPPGGYTDTQYF

J gene: TRBJ2-3
D gene: NA
clone size: many
V gene: TRBV5-1
CDR3 DNA: TGCGCCAGCAGCGTCGAAGTGACAGATACGCAGTATTTT
CDR3 protein: CASSVEVTDTQYF

J gene: TRBJ1-1
D gene: TRBD1
clone size: many
V gene: TRBV6-6
CDR3 DNA: TGTGCCAGCAGCAGACAGGGCAACACTGAAGCTTTCTTT
CDR3 protein: CASSRQGNTEAFF

J gene: TRBJ2-5
D gene: TRBD2
clone size: many
V gene: TRBV29-1
CDR3 DNA: TGCAGCGCGGGGACTAGCCGCCAAGAGACCCAGTACTTC
CDR3 protein: CSAGTSRQETQYF

J gene: TRBJ1-4
D gene: NA
clone size: many
V gene: TRBV5-1
CDR3 DNA: TGCGCCAGCAGCCTGACGGGGCTTAATGAAAAACTGTTTTTT
CDR3 protein: CASSLTGLNEKLFF

J gene: TRBJ2-1
D gene: NA
clone size: NA
V gene: TRBV18
CDR3 DNA: TGTGCCAGCTCACCACCGGGAGGTGAGCGGTTTTTC
CDR3 protein: CASSPPGGERFF

J gene: TRBJ1-1
D gene: TRBD1
clone size: many
V gene: TRBV2
CDR3 DNA: TGTGCCAGCATTAGACAGGGGGAAGACACTGAAGCTTTCTTT
CDR3 protein: CASIRQGEDTEAFF

J gene: TRBJ2-1
D gene: NA
clone size: many
V gene: TRBV20-1
CDR3 DNA: TGCAGTGCTAGAGGCCAGGCCTACAATGAGCAGTTCTTC
CDR3 protein: CSARGQAYNEQFF

J gene: TRBJ2-7
D gene: NA
clone size: many
V gene: TRBV19
CDR3 DNA: TGTGCCAGTACGGGACGCAACAACGAGCAGTACTTC
CDR3 protein: CASTGRNNEQYF

J gene: TRBJ2-2
D gene: TRBD1
clone size: NA
V gene: TRBV12-3/TRBV12-4
CDR3 DNA: TGTGCCAGCAAGGACAGGCGGCGTCTCGGGGAGCTGTTTTTT
CDR3 protein: CASKDRRRLGELFF

J gene: TRBJ2-6
D gene: NA
clone size: many
V gene: TRBV19
CDR3 DNA: TGTGCCAGTAGTTCAGGGACCCTTGGTGTCCTGACTTTC
CDR3 protein: CASSSGTLGVLTF

J gene: TRBJ2-3
D gene: NA
clone size: many
V gene: TRBV5-1
CDR3 DNA: TGCGCCAGCAGTTCCCCTCGGCAATCAGATACGCAGTATTTT
CDR3 protein: CASSSPRQSDTQYF

J gene: TRBJ2-3
D gene: NA
clone size: many
V gene: TRBV5-1
CDR3 DNA: TGCGCCAGCAGGCCCCTGGGAGGGGGCGAAGATACGCAGTATTTT
CDR3 protein: CASRPLGGGEDTQYF

J gene: TRBJ2-2
D gene: NA
clone size: many
V gene: TRBV5-1
CDR3 DNA: TGCGCCAGCAGCTTGGGAGCCAGGGTGAACACCGGGGAGCTGTTTTTT
CDR3 protein: CASSLGARVNTGELFF

J gene: TRBJ2-1
D gene: NA
clone size: many
V gene: TRBV28
CDR3 DNA: TGTGCCAGCAGTTTCGATCGGAGGCGTGAGCAGTTCTTC
CDR3 protein: CASSFDRRREQFF

J gene: TRBJ2-3
D gene: NA
clone size: many
V gene: TRBV4-1
CDR3 DNA: TGCGCCAGCAGCCAAGGGGGCCAGGGAAGGGTGCGTGGTACGCAGTATTTT
CDR3 protein: CASSQGGQGRVRGTQYF

J gene: TRBJ1-5
D gene: NA
clone size: many
V gene: TRBV6-1
CDR3 DNA: TGTGCCAGCAGTGAATTGTACGGGTCGGGCCAGCCCCAGCATTTT
CDR3 protein: CASSELYGSGQPQHF

J gene: TRBJ2-2
D gene: TRBD1
clone size: few
V gene: TRBV19
CDR3 DNA: TGTGCCAGTAGTATTCAGGGGGCTGGCACCGGGGAGCTGTTTTTT
CDR3 protein: CASSIQGAGTGELFF

J gene: TRBJ1-3
D gene: TRBD1
clone size: NA
V gene: TRBV29-1
CDR3 DNA: TGCAGCGTTGAACCGGGACAGGGATCCTTCTCTGGAAACACCATATATTTT
CDR3 protein: CSVEPGQGSFSGNTIYF

J gene: TRBJ2-3
D gene: NA
clone size: many
V gene: TRBV11-2
CDR3 DNA: TGTGCCAGCAGCCACAGGAGGGGGCCCACAGATACGCAGTATTTT
CDR3 protein: CASSHRRGPTDTQYF

J gene: TRBJ2-1
D gene: TRBD1
clone size: few
V gene: TRBV5-1
CDR3 DNA: TGCGCCAGCAGCTGGGGACAGGGGGTCGGTGAGCAGTTCTTC
CDR3 protein: CASSWGQGVGEQFF

J gene: TRBJ2-1
D gene: NA
clone size: many
V gene: TRBV20-1
CDR3 DNA: TGCAGTGCTAGAGCCCCCACGAGGGGGGGAGCCAATGAGCAGTTCTTC
CDR3 protein: CSARAPTRGGANEQFF

J gene: TRBJ2-3
D gene: TRBD1
clone size: many
V gene: TRBV3-1
CDR3 DNA: TGTGCCAGCAGCTCGGGGCAAGGGGGCCCCACAGATACGCAGTATTTT
CDR3 protein: CASSSGQGGPTDTQYF

J gene: TRBJ2-5
D gene: NA
clone size: many
V gene: TRBV2
CDR3 DNA: TGTGCCAGCACCAAAACCTCAGGGGGGGAGACCCAGTACTTC
CDR3 protein: CASTKTSGGETQYF

J gene: TRBJ1-5
D gene: NA
clone size: NA
V gene: TRBV11-2
CDR3 DNA: TGTGCCAGCAGCTTTGGTGCGGGTCCGAGCAATCAGCCCCAGCATTTT
CDR3 protein: CASSFGAGPSNQPQHF

J gene: TRBJ2-3
D gene: NA
clone size: few
V gene: TRBV6-1
CDR3 DNA: TGTGCCAGCACGAGAGGAGTCACTAGCACAGATACGCAGTATTTT
CDR3 protein: CASTRGVTSTDTQYF

J gene: TRBJ1-4
D gene: NA
clone size: NA
V gene: TRBV20-1
CDR3 DNA: TGCAGTGCCAGTGGGCTCAATGAAAATCTGTTTTTT
CDR3 protein: CSASGLNENLFF